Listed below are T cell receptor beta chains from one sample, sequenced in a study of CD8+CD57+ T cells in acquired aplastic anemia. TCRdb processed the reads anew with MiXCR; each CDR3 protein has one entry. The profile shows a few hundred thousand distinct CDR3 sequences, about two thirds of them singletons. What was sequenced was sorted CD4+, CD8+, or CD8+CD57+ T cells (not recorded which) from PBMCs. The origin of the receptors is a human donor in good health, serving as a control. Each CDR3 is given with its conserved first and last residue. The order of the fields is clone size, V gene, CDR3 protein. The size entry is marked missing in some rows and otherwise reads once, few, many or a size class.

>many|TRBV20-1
CSARRGAGNTIYF
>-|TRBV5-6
CASSVGAGGQGEQFF
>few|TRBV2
CASSPTGQRTFTDTQYF
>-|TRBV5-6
CASSWPGGGNYEQYF
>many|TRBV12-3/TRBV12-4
CASSHSEGGQYF
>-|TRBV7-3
CASSLNGETQYF
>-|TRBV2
CASSQEADSVYEQYF
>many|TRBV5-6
CASSSRNYQPQHF
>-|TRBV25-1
CASSESRQGGPYEQYF
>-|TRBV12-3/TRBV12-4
CASTMAGTAENIQYF
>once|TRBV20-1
CSARDRIPPYEQYF
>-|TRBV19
CASSTCGACDNEQFF
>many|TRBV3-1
CASSQDLSYGYTF
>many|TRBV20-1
CSAGRLAKNIQYF
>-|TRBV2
CASSGGVGIGETEYF
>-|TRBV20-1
CSARVTRPYEQYF
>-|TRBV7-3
CASSLAQGYGYALFF
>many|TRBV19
CASKTAGEKLFF
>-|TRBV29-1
CSVEGLRHGSGEQYF
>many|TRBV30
CGLRIRGKLFF
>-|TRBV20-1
CSARAGLAGGFDEQFF
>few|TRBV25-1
CASSELLKNGGEQYF
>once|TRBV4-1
CASSQGVVAGSYEQYF
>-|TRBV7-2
CASSLKLVVREEAFF
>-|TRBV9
CASSEDQARKKRFF
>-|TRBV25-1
CASSDIGPSGVDEQYF
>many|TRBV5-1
CASSLGSGPRILEYF
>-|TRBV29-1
CSAGGGRGLNGYTF
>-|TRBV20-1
CSARGDTEVYEQYF
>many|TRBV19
CASSPGGSGNTIYF
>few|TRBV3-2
CASSFSGTENTEAFF
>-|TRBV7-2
CASRTASGQLGGGSPLHF
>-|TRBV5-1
CASSLAGRRGGSDTQYF
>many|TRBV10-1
CASSDLEGPDTQYF
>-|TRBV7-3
CASSLDGGLSGNTF
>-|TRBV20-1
CSATGLHSPHSPLHF
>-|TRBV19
CASSTDGYQPQHF
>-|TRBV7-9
CASSQVRGLVYEQYF
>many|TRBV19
CASSRTGEDTQYF
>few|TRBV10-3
CAISVELRYGYTF
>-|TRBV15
CATSRDPGITEAFF
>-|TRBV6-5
CASSWDRADYGYTF